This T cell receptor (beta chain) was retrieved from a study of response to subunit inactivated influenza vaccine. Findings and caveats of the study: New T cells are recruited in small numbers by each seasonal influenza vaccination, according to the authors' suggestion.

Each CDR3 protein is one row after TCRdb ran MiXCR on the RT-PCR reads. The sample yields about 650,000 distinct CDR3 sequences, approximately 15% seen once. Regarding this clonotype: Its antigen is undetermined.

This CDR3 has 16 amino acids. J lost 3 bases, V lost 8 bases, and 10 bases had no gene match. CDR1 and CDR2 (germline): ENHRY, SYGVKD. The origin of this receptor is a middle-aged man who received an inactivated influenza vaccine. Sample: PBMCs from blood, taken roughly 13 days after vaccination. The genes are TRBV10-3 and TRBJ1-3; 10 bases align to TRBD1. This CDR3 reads CAILPDRGTIGNTIYF. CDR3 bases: TGTGCCATCCTTCCGGACAGGGGGACGATTGGAAACACCATATATTTT.